A selection of T cell receptor beta chains follows, all from one sample in a study of T cell repertoires in cytomegalovirus infection. In TCRdb, the reads were re-called with MiXCR into one record per CDR3 protein. Of about 770,000 distinct CDR3 sequences in the sample, 25% to 30% were seen once. These receptors' antigens are unknown. The material was cultured CD8+ T cells from PBMCs, obtained from culture after CMV antigen stimulation. The receptors stem from a human donor in good health (CMV status not recorded). Some clones in this sample may be carry-over from other donors' samples. Both conserved end residues are trimmed from each CDR3. The order of the fields is J gene, V gene, D gene, CDR3 protein. D genes are given only for firm matches.

j_gene: TRBJ2-1; v_gene: TRBV6-2/TRBV6-3; d_gene: .; CDR3aa: ASSRELHEQF
j_gene: TRBJ2-3; v_gene: TRBV4-3; d_gene: .; CDR3aa: ASSPSGDQDTQY
j_gene: TRBJ1-1; v_gene: TRBV29-1; d_gene: .; CDR3aa: SVGTNTEAF
j_gene: TRBJ2-5; v_gene: TRBV7-6; d_gene: .; CDR3aa: ASSLGQGLGIETQY
j_gene: TRBJ2-1; v_gene: TRBV12-3/TRBV12-4; d_gene: TRBD1; CDR3aa: ASSSGTGYEV
j_gene: TRBJ1-1; v_gene: TRBV19; d_gene: .; CDR3aa: ASSIVGGRNTEAF
j_gene: TRBJ1-3; v_gene: TRBV20-1; d_gene: .; CDR3aa: SAWKPHSGNTIY
j_gene: TRBJ1-5; v_gene: TRBV7-9; d_gene: .; CDR3aa: ASSLSHAQPQH
j_gene: TRBJ2-5; v_gene: TRBV7-4; d_gene: .; CDR3aa: ASSLVVRGGETQY
j_gene: TRBJ1-2; v_gene: TRBV27; d_gene: .; CDR3aa: ASSGGGPRNGYT